The rows below give T cell receptor beta chains drawn from one sample of a study of beta chain features in type 1 diabetes. TCRdb's copy holds only in-frame clones and misses some; the assay was immunoSEQ multiplex PCR. The table records 200,000 to 300,000 clones, roughly 11% of them present only once. The sequenced sample consisted of naive CD4+ T cells from blood. The receptors shown here come from a young man with type 1 diabetes. The conserved cysteine and the conserved F or W are not part of the CDR3 here. The order of the fields is D gene, V gene, J gene, CDR3 protein. D genes are given only for firm matches.

D: TRBD2
V: TRBV5-1
J: TRBJ2-5
CDR3: ATRDLSGGETQY

D: TRBD1
V: TRBV4-3
J: TRBJ1-5
CDR3: ASSPDRVYQPQH

D: .
V: TRBV19
J: TRBJ2-1
CDR3: ASSIGRRNEQF

D: .
V: TRBV18
J: TRBJ2-5
CDR3: ASSPRWGQVETQY

D: TRBD1
V: TRBV9
J: TRBJ2-2
CDR3: ASSAPDRGTGELF

D: TRBD1
V: TRBV6-6
J: TRBJ1-6
CDR3: ASSYPRTGRNSPLH

D: TRBD1
V: TRBV5-1
J: TRBJ2-3
CDR3: ASSTGQAPDTQY

D: TRBD2
V: TRBV27
J: TRBJ2-5
CDR3: ATGLAGGQTQY

D: .
V: TRBV9
J: TRBJ2-5
CDR3: ASSADIRRAETQY

D: .
V: TRBV7-3
J: TRBJ2-1
CDR3: ASSPPGVRSYNEQF

D: .
V: TRBV2
J: TRBJ1-1
CDR3: ASSEQGSTEAF

D: .
V: TRBV29-1
J: TRBJ2-1
CDR3: SVGFPGGEQF

D: .
V: TRBV15
J: TRBJ1-2
CDR3: ATSTHRTATDGYT

D: .
V: TRBV5-4
J: TRBJ2-6
CDR3: ASSFGGAGSGANVLT

D: TRBD1
V: TRBV30
J: TRBJ1-1
CDR3: AWREQGASTEAF

D: .
V: TRBV9
J: TRBJ2-3
CDR3: ASSVAPGFGGTQY

D: TRBD1
V: TRBV6-5
J: TRBJ1-1
CDR3: ASSPSTGEPTEAF

D: TRBD1
V: TRBV5-4
J: TRBJ2-5
CDR3: ASSSQGGQGWKTQY

D: .
V: TRBV9
J: TRBJ2-5
CDR3: ASSVGGSGGETQY

D: TRBD1
V: TRBV5-1
J: TRBJ2-2
CDR3: ASRRTGANTGELF

D: TRBD2
V: TRBV11-2
J: TRBJ2-3
CDR3: ASSLIAGEWDTQY

D: .
V: TRBV4-1
J: TRBJ1-2
CDR3: ASSQDAHSTNYGYT

D: TRBD2
V: TRBV15
J: TRBJ2-3
CDR3: ATSVTGGGGTQY

D: .
V: TRBV6-5
J: TRBJ1-3
CDR3: ASSYQRDGNTIY

D: TRBD1
V: TRBV2
J: TRBJ1-5
CDR3: ASSPGGVGQPQH

D: TRBD1
V: TRBV6-6
J: TRBJ2-1
CDR3: ASSYGDRGEF

D: .
V: TRBV9
J: TRBJ2-1
CDR3: ASSVQAGSSYNEQF

D: .
V: TRBV18
J: TRBJ1-1
CDR3: ASSRGQMNTEAF

D: TRBD2
V: TRBV7-6
J: TRBJ2-1
CDR3: ASSFGTISYNEQF

D: .
V: TRBV7-2
J: TRBJ2-7
CDR3: ASSFSGDPHYEQY

D: .
V: TRBV5-4
J: TRBJ2-1
CDR3: ASSLSPRRSYNEQF

D: TRBD1
V: TRBV7-9
J: TRBJ2-5
CDR3: ASSSRTGYTPGAQY

D: .
V: TRBV18
J: TRBJ1-5
CDR3: ASSPSGAQPQH

D: .
V: TRBV27
J: TRBJ1-1
CDR3: ASSSGNWGTEAF

D: .
V: TRBV5-1
J: TRBJ2-5
CDR3: ASSPGYQVRHLQETQY

D: TRBD1
V: TRBV6-1
J: TRBJ1-2
CDR3: ASSEERTGNYGYT

D: .
V: TRBV2
J: TRBJ1-2
CDR3: ASSEELVRGYGYT

D: TRBD2
V: TRBV29-1
J: TRBJ2-1
CDR3: SAPGTSGGEQF

D: .
V: TRBV28
J: TRBJ1-1
CDR3: ASSSRGNTEAF

D: .
V: TRBV29-1
J: TRBJ1-2
CDR3: SVSRIYGYT

D: .
V: TRBV15
J: TRBJ2-7
CDR3: ATSRGALYTFSPYEQY

D: TRBD2
V: TRBV4-3
J: TRBJ2-3
CDR3: ASSLVLAGAGGNTQY